This record covers a single TCR beta chain. Its specificity is not known. The sample originates from a study of T-cell memory formation after mild COVID-19. Trimming pared 5 bases from V and 3 bases from J, leaving 17 bases between. There are 16 residues in the CDR3. Per germline, CDR1 KGHDR and CDR2 SFDVKD. General observations from the study: The study detected some responding clones in pre-infection memory, suggesting cross-reactive memory joined.

One entry per CDR3 protein, called by TCRdb with MiXCR from the 5' RACE reads. The table lists 350,000 to 450,000 distinct CDR3 sequences, over 25% of them singletons, with 13% in the top ten. Sequencing input: PBMCs or a T cell subset sorted from them (not recorded which). The J gene is TRBJ2-3, the V gene TRBV24-1; tentative D call: TRBD2 (6 bases). The receptor was derived from an adult woman who had mild COVID-19 (a few samples of this study predate the infection). Cell type and time point are not known. The CDR3 region has the DNA TGTGCCACCAGTGTCCGTCCCGGGGCGGGGACAGATACGCAGTATTTT. Translating gives CATSVRPGAGTDTQYF.